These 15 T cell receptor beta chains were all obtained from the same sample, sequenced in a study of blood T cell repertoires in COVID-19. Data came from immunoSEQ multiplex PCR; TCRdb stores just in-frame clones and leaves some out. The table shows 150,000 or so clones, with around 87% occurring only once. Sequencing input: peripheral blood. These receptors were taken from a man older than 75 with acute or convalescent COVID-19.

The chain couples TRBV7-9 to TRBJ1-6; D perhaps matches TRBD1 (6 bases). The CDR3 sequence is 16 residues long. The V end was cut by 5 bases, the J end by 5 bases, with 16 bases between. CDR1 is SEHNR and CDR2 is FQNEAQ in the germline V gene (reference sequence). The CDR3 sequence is CASSGKAGTNNSPLHF. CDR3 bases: TGTGCCAGCAGCGGGAAAGCCGGGACAAATAATTCACCCCTCCACTTT.

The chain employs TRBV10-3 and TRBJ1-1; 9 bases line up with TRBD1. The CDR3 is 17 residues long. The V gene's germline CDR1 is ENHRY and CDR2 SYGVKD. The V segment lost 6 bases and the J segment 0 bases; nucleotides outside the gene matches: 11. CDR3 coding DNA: TGTGCCATCAGGACCCAAACAGGGGGCACCATGAACACTGAAGCTTTCTTT. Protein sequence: CAIRTQTGGTMNTEAFF.

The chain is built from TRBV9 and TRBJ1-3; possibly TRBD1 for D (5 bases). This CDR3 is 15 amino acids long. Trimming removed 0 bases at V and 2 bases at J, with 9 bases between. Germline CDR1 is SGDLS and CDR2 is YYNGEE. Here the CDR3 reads CASSVGQRTGNTIYF. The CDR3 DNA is TGTGCCAGCAGCGTAGGACAGAGAACTGGAAACACCATATATTTT.

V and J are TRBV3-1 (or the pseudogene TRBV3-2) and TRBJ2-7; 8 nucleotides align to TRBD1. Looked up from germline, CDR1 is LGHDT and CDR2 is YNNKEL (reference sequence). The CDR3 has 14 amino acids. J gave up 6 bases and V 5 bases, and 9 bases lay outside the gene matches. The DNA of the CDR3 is TGTGCCAGCAGCTCGCAGGGGGCGGTCAGCGAGCAGTACTTC. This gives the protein CASSSQGAVSEQYF.

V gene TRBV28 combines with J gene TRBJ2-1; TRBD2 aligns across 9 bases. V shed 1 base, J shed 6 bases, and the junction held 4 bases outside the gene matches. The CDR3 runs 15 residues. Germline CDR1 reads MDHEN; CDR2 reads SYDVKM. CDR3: CASSLSGGGVNEQFF. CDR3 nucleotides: TGTGCCAGCAGTTTATCAGGCGGGGGGGTCAATGAGCAGTTCTTC.

The CDR3 sequence: CASSSPSGGGTGELFF. CDR3 nucleotides: TGTGCCAGCAGTTCCCCTAGCGGGGGGGGCACCGGGGAGCTGTTTTTT. The rearrangement uses TRBV6-5 and TRBJ2-2, with 12 bases fitting TRBD2. Germline trimming cut 4 bases from V and 4 bases from J; bases unmatched to any gene: 4. CDR1 MNHEY and CDR2 SVGAGI come from the germline V gene. The CDR3 has 16 residues.

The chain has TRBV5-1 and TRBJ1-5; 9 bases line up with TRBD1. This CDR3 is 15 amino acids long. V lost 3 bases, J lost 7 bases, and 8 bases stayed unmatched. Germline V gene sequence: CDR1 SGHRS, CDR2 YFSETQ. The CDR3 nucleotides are TGCGCCAGCAGCTCCGGGGACAGGGAAGGCCAGCCCCAGCATTTT. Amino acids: CASSSGDREGQPQHF.

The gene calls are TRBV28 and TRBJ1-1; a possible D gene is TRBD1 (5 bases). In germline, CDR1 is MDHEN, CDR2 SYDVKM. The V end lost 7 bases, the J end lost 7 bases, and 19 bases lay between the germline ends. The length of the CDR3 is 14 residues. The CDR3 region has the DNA TGTGCCAGCACAAAAACCGCTGGGAGGGGTGAAGCTTTCTTT. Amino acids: CASTKTAGRGEAFF. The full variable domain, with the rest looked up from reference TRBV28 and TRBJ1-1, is DVKVTQSSRYLVKRTGEKVFLECVQDMDHENMFWYRQDPGLGLRLIYFSYDVKMKEKGDIPEGYSVSREKKERFSLILESASTNQTSMYLCASTKTAGRGEAFFGQGTRLTVV.

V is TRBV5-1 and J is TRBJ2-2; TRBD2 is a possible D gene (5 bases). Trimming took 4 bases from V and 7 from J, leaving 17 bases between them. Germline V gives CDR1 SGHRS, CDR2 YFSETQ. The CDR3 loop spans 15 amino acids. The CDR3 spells CASSRVTRPSGELFF. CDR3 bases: TGCGCCAGCAGCAGGGTAACTAGGCCCAGCGGGGAGCTGTTTTTT. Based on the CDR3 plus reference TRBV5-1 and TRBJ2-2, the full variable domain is KAGVTQTPRYLIKTRGQQVTLSCSPISGHRSVSWYQQTPGQGLQFLFEYFSETQRNKGNFPGRFSGRQFSNSRSEMNVSTLELGDSALYLCASSRVTRPSGELFFGEGSRLTVL.

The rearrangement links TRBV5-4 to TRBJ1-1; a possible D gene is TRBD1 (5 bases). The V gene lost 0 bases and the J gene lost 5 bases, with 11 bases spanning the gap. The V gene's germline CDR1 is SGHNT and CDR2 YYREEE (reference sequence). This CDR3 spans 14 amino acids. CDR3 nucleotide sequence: TGTGCCAGCAGCTTGGAGGGGTTGCGAACTGAAGCTTTCTTT. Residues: CASSLEGLRTEAFF. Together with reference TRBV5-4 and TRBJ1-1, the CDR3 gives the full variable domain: ETGVTQSPTHLIKTRGQQVTLRCSSQSGHNTVSWYQQALGQGPQFIFQYYREEENGRGNFPPRFSGLQFPNYSSELNVNALELDDSALYLCASSLEGLRTEAFFGQGTRLTVV.

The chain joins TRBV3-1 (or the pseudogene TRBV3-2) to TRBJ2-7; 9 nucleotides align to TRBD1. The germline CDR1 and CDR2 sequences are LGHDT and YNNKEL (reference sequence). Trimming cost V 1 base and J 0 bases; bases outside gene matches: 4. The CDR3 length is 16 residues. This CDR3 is CASSQAGQGNSYEQYF. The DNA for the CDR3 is TGTGCCAGCAGCCAAGCTGGACAGGGGAACTCCTACGAGCAGTACTTC.

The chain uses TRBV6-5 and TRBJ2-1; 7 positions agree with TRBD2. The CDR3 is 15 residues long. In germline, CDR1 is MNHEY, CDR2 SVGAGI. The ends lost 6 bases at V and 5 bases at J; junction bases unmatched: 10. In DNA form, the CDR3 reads TGTGCCAGCAGAAGACTAGCCCATTCAAACAATGAGCAGTTCTTC. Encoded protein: CASRRLAHSNNEQFF.

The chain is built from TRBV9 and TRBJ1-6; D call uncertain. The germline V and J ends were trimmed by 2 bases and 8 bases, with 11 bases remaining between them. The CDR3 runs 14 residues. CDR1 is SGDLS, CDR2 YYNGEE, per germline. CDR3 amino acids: CASSVDSRDSPLHF. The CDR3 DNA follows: TGTGCCAGCAGCGTCGACTCCCGGGATTCACCCCTCCACTTT.

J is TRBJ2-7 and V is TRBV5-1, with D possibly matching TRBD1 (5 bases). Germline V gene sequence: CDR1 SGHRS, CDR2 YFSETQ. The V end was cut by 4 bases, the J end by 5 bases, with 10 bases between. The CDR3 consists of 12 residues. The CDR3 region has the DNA TGCGCCAGCAGCCCAGACAGAGACGAGCAGTACTTC. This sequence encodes CASSPDRDEQYF. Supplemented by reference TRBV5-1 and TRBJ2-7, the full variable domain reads KAGVTQTPRYLIKTRGQQVTLSCSPISGHRSVSWYQQTPGQGLQFLFEYFSETQRNKGNFPGRFSGRQFSNSRSEMNVSTLELGDSALYLCASSPDRDEQYFGPGTRLTVT.

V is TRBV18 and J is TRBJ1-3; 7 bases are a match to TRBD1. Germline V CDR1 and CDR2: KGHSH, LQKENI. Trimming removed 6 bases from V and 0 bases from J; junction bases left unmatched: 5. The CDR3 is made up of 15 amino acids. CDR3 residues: CASSPDRASGNTIYF. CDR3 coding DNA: TGTGCCAGCTCCCCAGACAGGGCCTCTGGAAACACCATATATTTT.